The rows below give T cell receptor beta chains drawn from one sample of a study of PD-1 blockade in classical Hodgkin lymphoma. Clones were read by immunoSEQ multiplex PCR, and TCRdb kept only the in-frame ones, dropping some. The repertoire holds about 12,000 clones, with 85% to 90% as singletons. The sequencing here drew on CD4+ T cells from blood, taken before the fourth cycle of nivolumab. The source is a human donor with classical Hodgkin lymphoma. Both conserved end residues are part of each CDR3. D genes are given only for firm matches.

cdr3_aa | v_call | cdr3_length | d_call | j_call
CASSLARTGELFF | TRBV5-6 | 13 | NA | TRBJ2-2
CASSPQTPGTGTDTQYF | TRBV18 | 17 | TRBD1 | TRBJ2-3
CASSQEPSTKSTEAFF | TRBV4-2 | 16 | NA | TRBJ1-1
CASSERGRGAENEQFF | TRBV6-1 | 16 | TRBD2 | TRBJ2-1
CASSQDDRVFSPLHF | TRBV4-2 | 15 | TRBD1 | TRBJ1-6
CASSQVQGGSYEQYF | TRBV4-2 | 15 | TRBD2 | TRBJ2-7
CASSQDERNTIYF | TRBV4-3 | 13 | NA | TRBJ1-3
CSVEIALDTQYF | TRBV29-1 | 12 | NA | TRBJ2-3
CASAQGSSGNTIYF | TRBV9 | 14 | TRBD1 | TRBJ1-3
CASSILTGELFF | TRBV19 | 12 | NA | TRBJ2-2